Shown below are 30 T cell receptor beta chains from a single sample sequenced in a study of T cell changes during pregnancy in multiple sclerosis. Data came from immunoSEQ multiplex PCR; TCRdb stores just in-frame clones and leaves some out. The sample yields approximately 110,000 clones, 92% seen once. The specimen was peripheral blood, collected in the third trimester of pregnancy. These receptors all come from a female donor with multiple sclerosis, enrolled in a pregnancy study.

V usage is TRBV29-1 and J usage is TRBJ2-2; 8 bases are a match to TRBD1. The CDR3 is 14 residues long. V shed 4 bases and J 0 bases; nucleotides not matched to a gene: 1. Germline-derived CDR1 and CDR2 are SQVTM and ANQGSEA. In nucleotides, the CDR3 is TGCAGCGTTGCAGGGGGCCCGAACACCGGGGAGCTGTTTTTT. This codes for CSVAGGPNTGELFF.

The chain's CDR3 is CASNPPGVFSYEQYF. The CDR3 bases are TGTGCCAGCAACCCCCCAGGGGTATTTTCCTACGAGCAGTACTTC. The chain couples TRBV28 to TRBJ2-7; D may be TRBD1 (6 bases). The ends were cut back, 7 bases at V and 1 base at J, with 17 bases in the middle. Germline V gene sequence: CDR1 MDHEN, CDR2 SYDVKM. The CDR3 extends over 15 amino acids. Together with reference TRBV28 and TRBJ2-7, the CDR3 gives the full variable domain: DVKVTQSSRYLVKRTGEKVFLECVQDMDHENMFWYRQDPGLGLRLIYFSYDVKMKEKGDIPEGYSVSREKKERFSLILESASTNQTSMYLCASNPPGVFSYEQYFGPGTRLTVT.

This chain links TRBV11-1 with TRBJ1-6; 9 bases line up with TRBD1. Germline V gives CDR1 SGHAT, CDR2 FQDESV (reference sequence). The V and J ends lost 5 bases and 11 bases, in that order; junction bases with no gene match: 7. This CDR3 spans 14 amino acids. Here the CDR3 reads CASSDRDRAAPLHF. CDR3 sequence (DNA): TGTGCCAGCAGCGACCGGGACAGGGCCGCACCCCTCCACTTT.

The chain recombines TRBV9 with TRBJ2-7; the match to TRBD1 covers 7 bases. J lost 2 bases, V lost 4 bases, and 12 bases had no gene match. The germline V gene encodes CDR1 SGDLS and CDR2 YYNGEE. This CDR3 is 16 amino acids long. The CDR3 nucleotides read TGTGCCAGCAGCCTCAGCCCGGGACAGCAGACCTACGAGCAGTACTTC. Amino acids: CASSLSPGQQTYEQYF.

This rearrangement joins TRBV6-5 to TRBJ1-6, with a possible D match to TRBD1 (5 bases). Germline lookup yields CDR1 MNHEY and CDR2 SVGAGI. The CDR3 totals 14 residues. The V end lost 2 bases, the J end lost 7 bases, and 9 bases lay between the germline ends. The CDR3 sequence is CASSYKGRNSPLHF. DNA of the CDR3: TGTGCCAGCAGTTACAAGGGGCGGAATTCACCCCTCCACTTT.

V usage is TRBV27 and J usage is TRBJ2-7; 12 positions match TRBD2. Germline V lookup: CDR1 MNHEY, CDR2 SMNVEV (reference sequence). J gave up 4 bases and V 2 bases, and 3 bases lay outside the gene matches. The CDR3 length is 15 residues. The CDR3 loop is CASSLLGTSGYEQYF. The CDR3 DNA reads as TGTGCCAGCAGTTTACTGGGGACTAGCGGGTACGAGCAGTACTTC.

The CDR3 region has the DNA TGTGCCAACCTAGCGGGGGGATATGGGAATGAGCAGTTCTTC. It yields the protein CANLAGGYGNEQFF. The rearrangement joins TRBV6-1 to TRBJ2-1; TRBD2 aligns across 11 bases. From germline, CDR1 is MNHNS and CDR2 SASEGT. Losses at the gene ends were 10 bases for V and 7 bases for J; bases not matched to a gene: 9. The CDR3 spans 14 residues.

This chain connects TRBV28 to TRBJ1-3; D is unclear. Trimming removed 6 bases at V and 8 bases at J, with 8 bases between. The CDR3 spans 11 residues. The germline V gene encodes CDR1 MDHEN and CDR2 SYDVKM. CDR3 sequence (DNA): TGTGCCAGCAGGCGGGAGGACACCATATATTTT. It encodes CASRREDTIYF.

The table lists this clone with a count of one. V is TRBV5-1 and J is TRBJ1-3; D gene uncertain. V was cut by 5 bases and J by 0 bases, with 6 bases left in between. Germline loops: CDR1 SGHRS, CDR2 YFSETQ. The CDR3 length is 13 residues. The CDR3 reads CASREGSGNTIYF. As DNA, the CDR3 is TGCGCCAGCAGGGAGGGCTCTGGAAACACCATATATTTT. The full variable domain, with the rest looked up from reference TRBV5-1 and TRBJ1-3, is KAGVTQTPRYLIKTRGQQVTLSCSPISGHRSVSWYQQTPGQGLQFLFEYFSETQRNKGNFPGRFSGRQFSNSRSEMNVSTLELGDSALYLCASREGSGNTIYFGEGSWLTVV.

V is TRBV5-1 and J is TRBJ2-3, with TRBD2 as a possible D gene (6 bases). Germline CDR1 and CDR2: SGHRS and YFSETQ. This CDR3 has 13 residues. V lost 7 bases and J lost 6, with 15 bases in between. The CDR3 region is CASSTGGRDTQYF. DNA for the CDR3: TGCGCCAGCTCTACCGGGGGAAGGGATACGCAGTATTTT.

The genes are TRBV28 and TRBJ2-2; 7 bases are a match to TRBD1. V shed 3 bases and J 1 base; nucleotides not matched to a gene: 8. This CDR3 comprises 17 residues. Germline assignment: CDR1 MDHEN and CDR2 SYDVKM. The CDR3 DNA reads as TGTGCCAGCAGTTTCGTATGGGGACAGCAGAACACCGGGGAGCTGTTTTTT. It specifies CASSFVWGQQNTGELFF.

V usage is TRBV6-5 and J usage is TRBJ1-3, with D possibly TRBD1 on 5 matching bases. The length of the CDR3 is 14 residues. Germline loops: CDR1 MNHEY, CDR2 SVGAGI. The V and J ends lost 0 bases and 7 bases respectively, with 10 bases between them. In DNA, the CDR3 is TGTGCCAGCAGTTACTCGCAGGGATGGAACACCATATATTTT. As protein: CASSYSQGWNTIYF.

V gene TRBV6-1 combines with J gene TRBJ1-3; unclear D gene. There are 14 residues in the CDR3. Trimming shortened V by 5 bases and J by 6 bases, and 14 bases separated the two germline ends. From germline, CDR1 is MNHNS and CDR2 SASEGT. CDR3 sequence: CASSSRNMPNTIYF. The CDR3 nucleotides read TGTGCCAGCAGTTCGCGAAATATGCCAAACACCATATATTTT.

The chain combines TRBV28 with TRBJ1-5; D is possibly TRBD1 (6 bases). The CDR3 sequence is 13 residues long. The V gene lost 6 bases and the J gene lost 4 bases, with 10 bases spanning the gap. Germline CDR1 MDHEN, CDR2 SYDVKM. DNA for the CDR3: TGTGCCAGCAGAAAACAGGGAAATCAGCCCCAGCATTTT. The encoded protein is CASRKQGNQPQHF.

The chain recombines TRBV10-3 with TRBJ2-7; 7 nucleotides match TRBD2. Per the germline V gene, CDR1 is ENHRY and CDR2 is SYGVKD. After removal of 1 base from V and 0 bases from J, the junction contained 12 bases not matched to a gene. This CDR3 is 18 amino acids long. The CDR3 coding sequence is TGTGCCATCAGTGAGTTGGGTAGCCGGGGAGGGCCCTCCTACGAGCAGTACTTC. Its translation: CAISELGSRGGPSYEQYF.

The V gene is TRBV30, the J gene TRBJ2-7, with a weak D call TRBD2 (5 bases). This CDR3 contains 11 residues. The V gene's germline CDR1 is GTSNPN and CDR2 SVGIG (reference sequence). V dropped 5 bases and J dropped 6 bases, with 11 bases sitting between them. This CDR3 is CAWAQDSEQYF. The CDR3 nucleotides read TGTGCCTGGGCCCAGGACTCCGAGCAGTACTTC.

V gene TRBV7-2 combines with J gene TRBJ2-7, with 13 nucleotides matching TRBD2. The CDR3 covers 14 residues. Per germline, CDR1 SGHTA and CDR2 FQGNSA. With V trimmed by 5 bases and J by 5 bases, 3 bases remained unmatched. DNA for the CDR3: TGTGCCAGCAGCCCACTAGCGGGGGGGCACGAGCAGTACTTC. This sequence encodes CASSPLAGGHEQYF.

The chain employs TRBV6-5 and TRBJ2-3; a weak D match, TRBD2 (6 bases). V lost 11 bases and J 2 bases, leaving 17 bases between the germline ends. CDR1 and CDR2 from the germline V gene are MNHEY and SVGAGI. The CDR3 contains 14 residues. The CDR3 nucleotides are TGTGCCCCGAAGGTGGGGGGTTTCACAGATACGCAGTATTTT. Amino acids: CAPKVGGFTDTQYF.

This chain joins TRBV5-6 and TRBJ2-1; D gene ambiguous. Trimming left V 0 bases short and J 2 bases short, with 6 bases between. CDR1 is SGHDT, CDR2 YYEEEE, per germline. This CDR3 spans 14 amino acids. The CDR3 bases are TGTGCCAGCAGCTTGGTTACTACCTACAATGAGCAGTTCTTC. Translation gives CASSLVTTYNEQFF.

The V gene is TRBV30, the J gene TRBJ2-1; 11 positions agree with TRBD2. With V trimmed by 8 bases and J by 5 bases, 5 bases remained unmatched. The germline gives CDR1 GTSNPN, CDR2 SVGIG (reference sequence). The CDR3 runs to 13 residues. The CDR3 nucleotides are TGTGCCGCCCAGGGACTAGCGGACAATGAGCAGTTCTTC. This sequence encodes CAAQGLADNEQFF.

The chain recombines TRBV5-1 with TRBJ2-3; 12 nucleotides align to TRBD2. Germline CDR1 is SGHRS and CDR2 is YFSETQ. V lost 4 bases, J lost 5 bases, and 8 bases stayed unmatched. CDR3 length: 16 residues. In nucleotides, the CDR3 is TGCGCCAGCAGCCTTACTAGCGGGAGGACCAGAGATACGCAGTATTTT. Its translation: CASSLTSGRTRDTQYF.

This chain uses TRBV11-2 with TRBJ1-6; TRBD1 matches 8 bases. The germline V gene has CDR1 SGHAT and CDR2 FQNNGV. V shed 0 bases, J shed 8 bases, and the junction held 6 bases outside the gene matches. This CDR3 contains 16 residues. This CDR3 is CASSLESGGAYSPLHF. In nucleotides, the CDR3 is TGTGCCAGCAGCTTAGAATCAGGGGGCGCCTATTCACCCCTCCACTTT.

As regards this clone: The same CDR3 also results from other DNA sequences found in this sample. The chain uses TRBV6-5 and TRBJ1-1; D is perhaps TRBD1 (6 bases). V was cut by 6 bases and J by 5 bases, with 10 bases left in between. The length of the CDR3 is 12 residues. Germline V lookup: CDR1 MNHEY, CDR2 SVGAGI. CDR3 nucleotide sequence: TGTGCCAGCAGACAGGGCTCTACTGAAGCTTTCTTT. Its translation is CASRQGSTEAFF.

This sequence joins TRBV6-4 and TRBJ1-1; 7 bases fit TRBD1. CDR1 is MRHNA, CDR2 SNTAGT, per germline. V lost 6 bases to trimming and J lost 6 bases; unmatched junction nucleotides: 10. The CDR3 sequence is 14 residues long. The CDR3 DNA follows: TGTGCCAGCAGCTTAAACCGCGGGACAGCTGAAGCTTTCTTT. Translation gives CASSLNRGTAEAFF.

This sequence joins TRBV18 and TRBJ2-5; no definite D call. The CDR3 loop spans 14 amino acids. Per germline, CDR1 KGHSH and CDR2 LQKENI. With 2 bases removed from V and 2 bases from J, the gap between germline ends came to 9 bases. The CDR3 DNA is TGTGCCAGCTCACCATCCGGGTCTCAAGAGACCCAGTACTTC. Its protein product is CASSPSGSQETQYF.

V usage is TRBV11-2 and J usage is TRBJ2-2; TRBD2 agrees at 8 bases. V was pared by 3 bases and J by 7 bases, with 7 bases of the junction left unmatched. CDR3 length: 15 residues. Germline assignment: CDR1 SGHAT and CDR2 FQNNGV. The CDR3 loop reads CASSFRGGLGGELFF. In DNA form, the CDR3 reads TGTGCCAGCAGCTTCCGGGGGGGCCTGGGCGGGGAGCTGTTTTTT.

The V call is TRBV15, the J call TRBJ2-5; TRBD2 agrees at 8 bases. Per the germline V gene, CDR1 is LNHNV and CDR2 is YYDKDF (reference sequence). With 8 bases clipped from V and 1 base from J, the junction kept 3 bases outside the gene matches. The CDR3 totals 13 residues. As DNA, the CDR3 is TGTGCCACCGCCACTAGCGGCCAAGAGACCCAGTACTTC. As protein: CATATSGQETQYF.

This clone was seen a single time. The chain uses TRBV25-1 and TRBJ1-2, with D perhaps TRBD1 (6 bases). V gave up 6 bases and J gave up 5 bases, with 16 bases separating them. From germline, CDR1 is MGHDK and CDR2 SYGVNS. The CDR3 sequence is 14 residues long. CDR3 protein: CASRHPNREYGYTF. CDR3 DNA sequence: TGTGCCAGCAGACACCCCAACAGGGAGTATGGCTACACCTTC.

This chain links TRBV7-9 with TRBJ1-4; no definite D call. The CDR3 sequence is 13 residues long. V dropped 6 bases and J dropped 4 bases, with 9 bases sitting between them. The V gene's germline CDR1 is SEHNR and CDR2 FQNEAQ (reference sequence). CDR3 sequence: CASRFGDNEKLFF. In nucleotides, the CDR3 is TGTGCCAGCAGATTCGGGGATAATGAAAAACTGTTTTTT.

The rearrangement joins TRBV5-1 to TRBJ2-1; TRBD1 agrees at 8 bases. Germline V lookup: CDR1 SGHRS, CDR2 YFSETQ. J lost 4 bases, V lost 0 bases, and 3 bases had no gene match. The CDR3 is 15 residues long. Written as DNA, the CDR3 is TGCGCCAGCAGCTTGGTGGGACAGGATTACAATGAGCAGTTCTTC. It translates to CASSLVGQDYNEQFF.